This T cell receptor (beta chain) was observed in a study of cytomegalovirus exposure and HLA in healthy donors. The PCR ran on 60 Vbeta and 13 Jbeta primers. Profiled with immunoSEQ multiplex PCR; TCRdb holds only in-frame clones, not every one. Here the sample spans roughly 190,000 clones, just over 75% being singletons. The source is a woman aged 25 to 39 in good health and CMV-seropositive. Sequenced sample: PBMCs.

The CDR3 spells CASSIEGARMNTEAFF. The CDR3 DNA follows: TGTGCCAGTAGTATAGAAGGGGCTAGGATGAACACTGAAGCTTTCTTT. The gene calls are TRBV19 and TRBJ1-1; perhaps TRBD1 as D (5 bases). V was clipped by 0 bases and J by 0 bases, with 11 bases between them. The CDR3 runs to 16 residues. Germline V gene lookup returns CDR1 LNHDA and CDR2 SQIVND (reference sequence). Together with reference TRBV19 and TRBJ1-1, the CDR3 gives the full variable domain: DGGITQSPKYLFRKEGQNVTLSCEQNLNHDAMYWYRQDPGQGLRLIYYSQIVNDFQKGDIAEGYSVSREKKESFPLTVTSAQKNPTAFYLCASSIEGARMNTEAFFGQGTRLTVV.